These T cell receptor beta chains were read from a single sample in a study of OX40 agonist ivuxolimab in advanced cancers. The assay was immunoSEQ multiplex PCR, and TCRdb's table has in-frame clones only and misses some. The table has around 82,000 clones, around 90% seen once; the top ten hold 0.47%. This sample comprised CD4+ or CD8+ T cells sorted from blood, obtained in a trial of the OX40 agonist ivuxolimab. These receptors were obtained from an adult with an advanced solid tumor such as melanoma, head and neck, liver or kidney cancer. The CDR3 runs from the conserved cysteine through the conserved F or W. Fields, in order: J gene, V gene, clone size, D gene, CDR3 protein, CDR3 DNA. D genes are given only for firm matches. Some rows mark clone size as missing; the rest say once, few, many or name a class of expanded clone.

j_call: TRBJ1-4
v_call: TRBV5-6
clone_size: NA
d_call: NA
cdr3_aa: CASSPIYGEKLFF
cdr3_nt: TGTGCCAGCAGCCCGATCTACGGGGAAAAACTGTTTTTT

j_call: TRBJ1-2
v_call: TRBV7-8
clone_size: NA
d_call: TRBD1
cdr3_aa: CASSLTGDGNYGYTF
cdr3_nt: TGTGCCAGCAGCCTCACAGGGGACGGTAACTATGGCTACACCTTC

j_call: TRBJ1-4
v_call: TRBV2
clone_size: NA
d_call: NA
cdr3_aa: CASSTGGNGEKLFF
cdr3_nt: TGTGCCAGCAGTACCGGGGGAAATGGAGAAAAACTGTTTTTT

j_call: TRBJ2-3
v_call: TRBV7-3
clone_size: NA
d_call: TRBD2
cdr3_aa: CASSLNPAGADTQYF
cdr3_nt: TGTGCCAGCAGCCTCAACCCGGCGGGGGCAGATACGCAGTATTTT

j_call: TRBJ1-1
v_call: TRBV28
clone_size: NA
d_call: NA
cdr3_aa: CASSRPHTEAFF
cdr3_nt: TGTGCCAGCAGCCGCCCCCACACTGAAGCTTTCTTT

j_call: TRBJ2-5
v_call: TRBV7-2
clone_size: NA
d_call: TRBD1
cdr3_aa: CASSSDRVTQYF
cdr3_nt: TGTGCCAGCAGCTCGGACAGGGTGACCCAGTACTTC

j_call: TRBJ2-5
v_call: TRBV4-1
clone_size: NA
d_call: NA
cdr3_aa: CASSQKFSQYQETQYF
cdr3_nt: TGCGCCAGCAGCCAAAAATTCTCGCAGTACCAAGAGACCCAGTACTTC

j_call: TRBJ1-5
v_call: TRBV18
clone_size: NA
d_call: TRBD1
cdr3_aa: CASSLGTGGLNQPQHF
cdr3_nt: TGTGCCAGCTCCCTAGGGACAGGGGGCCTGAATCAGCCCCAGCATTTT

j_call: TRBJ1-5
v_call: TRBV6-5
clone_size: NA
d_call: NA
cdr3_aa: CASSTTGQPQHF
cdr3_nt: TGTGCCAGCAGTACCACAGGGCAGCCCCAGCATTTT

j_call: TRBJ2-3
v_call: TRBV7-9
clone_size: NA
d_call: NA
cdr3_aa: CASSLLADTQYF
cdr3_nt: TGTGCCAGCAGCTTATTAGCAGATACGCAGTATTTT

j_call: TRBJ1-1
v_call: TRBV15
clone_size: once
d_call: NA
cdr3_aa: CATSGRDGLNTEAFF
cdr3_nt: TGTGCCACCAGCGGGCGGGACGGCTTGAACACTGAAGCTTTCTTT

j_call: TRBJ2-3
v_call: TRBV5-1
clone_size: NA
d_call: TRBD1
cdr3_aa: CASSLGQGGTDTQYF
cdr3_nt: TGCGCCAGCAGCTTGGGACAGGGGGGCACAGATACGCAGTATTTT

j_call: TRBJ1-5
v_call: TRBV25-1
clone_size: NA
d_call: NA
cdr3_aa: CASSLTGDSNQPQHF
cdr3_nt: TGTGCCAGCAGTTTGACGGGAGATAGCAATCAGCCCCAGCATTTT

j_call: TRBJ1-3
v_call: TRBV6-1
clone_size: NA
d_call: NA
cdr3_aa: CASSEQPGGNTIYF
cdr3_nt: TGTGCCAGCAGCGAGCAGCCAGGCGGAAACACCATATATTTT

j_call: TRBJ1-5
v_call: TRBV18
clone_size: NA
d_call: NA
cdr3_aa: CASSPSLNQPQHF
cdr3_nt: TGTGCCAGCTCACCCTCATTGAATCAGCCCCAGCATTTT

j_call: TRBJ2-2
v_call: TRBV11-2
clone_size: few
d_call: TRBD1
cdr3_aa: CASSSRQGTGELFF
cdr3_nt: TGTGCCAGCAGCTCCCGACAGGGCACCGGGGAGCTGTTTTTT

j_call: TRBJ2-5
v_call: TRBV7-3
clone_size: NA
d_call: NA
cdr3_aa: CASSLQGLQETQYF
cdr3_nt: TGTGCCAGCAGCCTACAGGGCTTACAAGAGACCCAGTACTTC

j_call: TRBJ1-1
v_call: TRBV9
clone_size: NA
d_call: NA
cdr3_aa: CASSVDRLDAEAFF
cdr3_nt: TGTGCCAGCAGCGTCGACAGGCTCGACGCTGAAGCTTTCTTT

j_call: TRBJ2-1
v_call: TRBV29-1
clone_size: NA
d_call: NA
cdr3_aa: CSVDRGGGNEQFF
cdr3_nt: TGCAGCGTCGACAGGGGCGGGGGCAATGAGCAGTTCTTC

j_call: TRBJ2-5
v_call: TRBV2
clone_size: once
d_call: NA
cdr3_aa: CASEWGGAFETQYF
cdr3_nt: TGTGCCAGCGAGTGGGGGGGGGCCTTTGAGACCCAGTACTTC

j_call: TRBJ2-1
v_call: TRBV7-9
clone_size: NA
d_call: TRBD1
cdr3_aa: CASSDGQDGEQFF
cdr3_nt: TGTGCCAGCAGCGACGGACAGGACGGGGAGCAGTTCTTC

j_call: TRBJ1-4
v_call: TRBV5-4
clone_size: NA
d_call: NA
cdr3_aa: CASSRGGARGEKLFF
cdr3_nt: TGTGCCAGCAGCCGTGGGGGGGCGCGTGGTGAAAAACTGTTTTTT

j_call: TRBJ1-5
v_call: TRBV5-1
clone_size: NA
d_call: NA
cdr3_aa: CASSLDSQINQPQHF
cdr3_nt: TGCGCCAGCAGCTTGGATTCTCAGATAAATCAGCCCCAGCATTTT

j_call: TRBJ2-5
v_call: TRBV9
clone_size: NA
d_call: NA
cdr3_aa: CASSVGRLPETQYF
cdr3_nt: TGTGCCAGCAGCGTAGGGAGGCTTCCGGAGACCCAGTACTTC

j_call: TRBJ1-5
v_call: TRBV7-8
clone_size: NA
d_call: TRBD1
cdr3_aa: CASSPDRGDQPQHF
cdr3_nt: TGTGCCAGCAGCCCAGACAGGGGGGATCAGCCCCAGCATTTT

j_call: TRBJ2-2
v_call: TRBV4-2
clone_size: NA
d_call: NA
cdr3_aa: CASSQDIVRGRDGELFF
cdr3_nt: TGTGCCAGCAGCCAAGATATAGTGCGGGGGCGGGACGGGGAGCTGTTTTTT

j_call: TRBJ2-5
v_call: TRBV5-1
clone_size: NA
d_call: TRBD1
cdr3_aa: CASSPTGDETQYF
cdr3_nt: TGCGCCAGCAGCCCGACAGGGGATGAGACCCAGTACTTC

j_call: TRBJ1-2
v_call: TRBV19
clone_size: NA
d_call: NA
cdr3_aa: CASSIAGGANYGYTF
cdr3_nt: TGTGCCAGTAGTATAGCCGGTGGGGCTAACTATGGCTACACCTTC

j_call: TRBJ1-4
v_call: TRBV19
clone_size: NA
d_call: NA
cdr3_aa: CASGGEKLFF
cdr3_nt: TGTGCCAGTGGGGGCGAAAAACTGTTTTTT

j_call: TRBJ1-2
v_call: TRBV2
clone_size: once
d_call: TRBD1
cdr3_aa: CASSGRTGLGGYTF
cdr3_nt: TGTGCCAGCAGTGGAAGGACAGGGCTAGGCGGCTACACCTTC

j_call: TRBJ1-2
v_call: TRBV5-4
clone_size: NA
d_call: NA
cdr3_aa: CASSLSAPGSYGYTF
cdr3_nt: TGTGCCAGCAGCTTGTCTGCACCCGGGTCCTATGGCTACACCTTC

j_call: TRBJ1-4
v_call: TRBV4-1
clone_size: NA
d_call: TRBD1
cdr3_aa: CASSGQEINEKLFF
cdr3_nt: TGTGCCAGCAGCGGACAGGAGATTAATGAAAAACTGTTTTTT

j_call: TRBJ2-7
v_call: TRBV29-1
clone_size: NA
d_call: NA
cdr3_aa: CSVEDRRGNYEQYF
cdr3_nt: TGCAGCGTTGAGGACAGAAGGGGGAACTACGAGCAGTACTTC

j_call: TRBJ1-2
v_call: TRBV2
clone_size: NA
d_call: NA
cdr3_aa: CASRPRGPTSYGYTF
cdr3_nt: TGTGCCAGCAGGCCGCGGGGGCCCACTTCATATGGCTACACCTTC

j_call: TRBJ2-3
v_call: TRBV5-1
clone_size: NA
d_call: NA
cdr3_aa: CASRLGTDTDTQYF
cdr3_nt: TGCGCCAGCAGACTCGGGACGGACACAGATACGCAGTATTTT

j_call: TRBJ1-5
v_call: TRBV5-8
clone_size: once
d_call: TRBD1
cdr3_aa: CASSLGQGMAQPQHF
cdr3_nt: TGTGCCAGCAGCTTGGGACAGGGGATGGCTCAGCCCCAGCATTTT

j_call: TRBJ1-2
v_call: TRBV7-2
clone_size: NA
d_call: TRBD1
cdr3_aa: CASSPSDRNGYTF
cdr3_nt: TGTGCCAGCAGCCCTTCGGACAGGAATGGCTACACCTTC

j_call: TRBJ1-1
v_call: TRBV11-2
clone_size: NA
d_call: NA
cdr3_aa: CASTPGVANTEAFF
cdr3_nt: TGTGCCAGCACCCCCGGGGTGGCGAACACTGAAGCTTTCTTT

j_call: TRBJ1-2
v_call: TRBV5-4
clone_size: NA
d_call: NA
cdr3_aa: CASRGTGWGYTF
cdr3_nt: TGTGCCAGCAGGGGGACCGGCTGGGGCTACACCTTC

j_call: TRBJ1-1
v_call: TRBV5-6
clone_size: NA
d_call: TRBD1
cdr3_aa: CASSLGTGGLRAFF
cdr3_nt: TGTGCCAGCAGCCTGGGGACAGGGGGCTTGAGGGCTTTCTTT

j_call: TRBJ2-7
v_call: TRBV5-1
clone_size: NA
d_call: NA
cdr3_aa: CASSLLGYEQYF
cdr3_nt: TGCGCCAGCAGCTTGCTTGGCTACGAGCAGTACTTC

j_call: TRBJ1-1
v_call: TRBV5-1
clone_size: NA
d_call: NA
cdr3_aa: CASSTGAAGTEAFF
cdr3_nt: TGCGCCAGCAGTACCGGGGCCGCCGGGACTGAAGCTTTCTTT

j_call: TRBJ1-1
v_call: TRBV2
clone_size: NA
d_call: TRBD1
cdr3_aa: CASRGTARDPVAEAFF
cdr3_nt: TGTGCCAGCAGAGGGACAGCCAGGGACCCCGTTGCGGAAGCTTTCTTT

j_call: TRBJ1-1
v_call: TRBV6-4
clone_size: NA
d_call: NA
cdr3_aa: CASSSAPGNTEAFF
cdr3_nt: TGTGCCAGCAGTTCTGCCCCAGGGAACACTGAAGCTTTCTTT

j_call: TRBJ2-7
v_call: TRBV27
clone_size: NA
d_call: NA
cdr3_aa: CASSLRASYEQYF
cdr3_nt: TGTGCCAGCAGTTTACGGGCGTCCTACGAGCAGTACTTC

j_call: TRBJ2-7
v_call: TRBV9
clone_size: NA
d_call: NA
cdr3_aa: CASSVGTGVTYEQYF
cdr3_nt: TGTGCCAGCAGCGTAGGCACAGGCGTCACCTACGAGCAGTACTTC

j_call: TRBJ2-5
v_call: TRBV5-4
clone_size: NA
d_call: TRBD1
cdr3_aa: CASSLGDRGYQETQYF
cdr3_nt: TGTGCCAGCAGCTTGGGGGACAGGGGATACCAAGAGACCCAGTACTTC

j_call: TRBJ1-1
v_call: TRBV4-1
clone_size: NA
d_call: NA
cdr3_aa: CASSRPPGGNMNTEAFF
cdr3_nt: TGCGCCAGCAGCCGCCCTCCGGGCGGGAACATGAACACTGAAGCTTTCTTT

j_call: TRBJ2-7
v_call: TRBV7-6
clone_size: NA
d_call: NA
cdr3_aa: CASSSSGTSYEQYF
cdr3_nt: TGTGCCAGCAGCTCGAGCGGAACCTCCTACGAGCAGTACTTC

j_call: TRBJ2-7
v_call: TRBV18
clone_size: NA
d_call: NA
cdr3_aa: CASSPRLGFSYEQYF
cdr3_nt: TGTGCCAGCTCGCCAAGACTGGGCTTTTCCTACGAGCAGTACTTC

j_call: TRBJ1-5
v_call: TRBV4-1
clone_size: NA
d_call: NA
cdr3_aa: CASSPNFSGTLYQPQHF
cdr3_nt: TGCGCCAGCAGCCCCAACTTCTCCGGGACACTTTACCAGCCCCAGCATTTT

j_call: TRBJ2-7
v_call: TRBV11-2
clone_size: NA
d_call: NA
cdr3_aa: CASSFNLEGARNEQYF
cdr3_nt: TGTGCCAGCAGCTTTAATCTGGAGGGGGCGCGGAACGAGCAGTACTTC

j_call: TRBJ2-5
v_call: TRBV4-1
clone_size: NA
d_call: TRBD2
cdr3_aa: CASSQDREVVGTGGQETQYF
cdr3_nt: TGCGCCAGCAGCCAAGATCGGGAGGTAGTGGGGACTGGGGGGCAAGAGACCCAGTACTTC

j_call: TRBJ2-7
v_call: TRBV6-5
clone_size: NA
d_call: TRBD2
cdr3_aa: CASRGLATYEQYF
cdr3_nt: TGTGCCAGCAGGGGACTAGCGACATACGAGCAGTACTTC

j_call: TRBJ2-5
v_call: TRBV29-1
clone_size: NA
d_call: NA
cdr3_aa: CSVGPSGGQETQYF
cdr3_nt: TGCAGCGTTGGGCCTAGTGGGGGGCAAGAGACCCAGTACTTC